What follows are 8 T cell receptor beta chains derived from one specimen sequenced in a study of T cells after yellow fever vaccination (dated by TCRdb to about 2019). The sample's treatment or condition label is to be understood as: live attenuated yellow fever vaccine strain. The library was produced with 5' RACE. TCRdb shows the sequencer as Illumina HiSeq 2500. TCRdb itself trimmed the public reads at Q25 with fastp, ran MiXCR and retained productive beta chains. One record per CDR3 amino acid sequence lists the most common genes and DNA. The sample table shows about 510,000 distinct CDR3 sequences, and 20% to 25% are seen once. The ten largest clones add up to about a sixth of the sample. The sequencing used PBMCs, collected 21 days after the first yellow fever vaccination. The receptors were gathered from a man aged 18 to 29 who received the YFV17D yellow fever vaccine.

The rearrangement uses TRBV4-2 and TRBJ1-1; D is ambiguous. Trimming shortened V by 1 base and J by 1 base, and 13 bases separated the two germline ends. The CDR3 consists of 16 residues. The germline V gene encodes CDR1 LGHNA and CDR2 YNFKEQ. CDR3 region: CASSQGTANKNTEAFF. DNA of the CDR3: TGTGCCAGCAGCCAAGGTACGGCAAATAAGAACACTGAAGCTTTCTTT.

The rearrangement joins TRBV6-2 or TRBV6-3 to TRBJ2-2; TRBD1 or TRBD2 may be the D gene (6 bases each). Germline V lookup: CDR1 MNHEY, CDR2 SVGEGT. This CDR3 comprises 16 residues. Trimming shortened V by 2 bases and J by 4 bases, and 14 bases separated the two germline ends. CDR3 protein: CASSYPGAYRTGELFF. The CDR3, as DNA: TGTGCCAGCAGTTACCCGGGGGCGTACCGCACCGGGGAGCTGTTTTTT.

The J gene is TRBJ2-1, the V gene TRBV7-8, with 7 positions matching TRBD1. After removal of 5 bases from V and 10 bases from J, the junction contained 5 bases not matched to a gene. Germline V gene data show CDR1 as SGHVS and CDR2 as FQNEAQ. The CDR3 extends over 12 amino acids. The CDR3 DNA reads TGTGCCAGCAGCACAGGGGTCGGGGAGCAGTTCTTC. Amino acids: CASSTGVGEQFF. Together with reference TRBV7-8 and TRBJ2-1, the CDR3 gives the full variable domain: GAGVSQSPRYKVAKRGQDVALRCDPISGHVSLFWYQQALGQGPEFLTYFQNEAQLDKSGLPSDRFFAERPEGSVSTLKIQRTQQEDSAVYLCASSTGVGEQFFGPGTRLTVL.

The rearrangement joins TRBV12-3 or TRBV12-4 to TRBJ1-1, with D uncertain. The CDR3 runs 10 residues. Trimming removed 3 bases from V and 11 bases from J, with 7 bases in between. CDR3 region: CASSLSAAFF. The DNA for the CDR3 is TGTGCCAGCAGTTTGAGTGCGGCTTTCTTT.

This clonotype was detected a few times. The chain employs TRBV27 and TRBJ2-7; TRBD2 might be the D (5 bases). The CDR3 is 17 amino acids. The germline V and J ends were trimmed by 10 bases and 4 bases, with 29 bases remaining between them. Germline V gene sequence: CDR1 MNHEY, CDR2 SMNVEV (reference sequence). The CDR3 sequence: CATALISRGAIKYEQYV. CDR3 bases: TGTGCCACCGCACTCATCTCACGGGGAGCTATCAAGTACGAGCAGTACGTC.

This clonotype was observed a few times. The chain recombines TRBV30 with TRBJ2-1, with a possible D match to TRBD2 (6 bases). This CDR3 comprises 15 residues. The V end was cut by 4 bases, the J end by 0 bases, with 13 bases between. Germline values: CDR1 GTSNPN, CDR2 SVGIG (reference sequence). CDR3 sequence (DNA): TGTGCCTGGATGGAGGGGTCTAGCTCCTACAATGAGCAGTTCTTC. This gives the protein CAWMEGSSSYNEQFF.

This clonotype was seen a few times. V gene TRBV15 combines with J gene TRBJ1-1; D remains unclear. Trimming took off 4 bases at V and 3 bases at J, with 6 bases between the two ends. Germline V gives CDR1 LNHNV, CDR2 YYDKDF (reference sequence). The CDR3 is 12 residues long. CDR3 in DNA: TGTGCCACCAGCATGGGTTACACTGAAGCTTTCTTT. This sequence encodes CATSMGYTEAFF.

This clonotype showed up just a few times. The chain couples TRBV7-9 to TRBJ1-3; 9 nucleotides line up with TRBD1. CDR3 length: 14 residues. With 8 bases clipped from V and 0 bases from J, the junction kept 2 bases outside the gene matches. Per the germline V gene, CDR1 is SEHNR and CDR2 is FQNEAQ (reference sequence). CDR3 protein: CASSTGGSGNTIYF. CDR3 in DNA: TGTGCCAGCTCGACAGGGGGCTCTGGAAACACCATATATTTT.